Reported below is one T cell receptor beta chain. The antigen is undetermined. This specimen comes from a study of OX40 agonist ivuxolimab in advanced cancers. Study information: Earlier anti-PD-1, anti-PD-L1 or anti-CTLA-4 therapy was permitted; about 38% had received some. Study-wide points: Clonal expansion from baseline to week 6 occurred in both CD4+ and CD8+ T cells. In general, CD8+ T cells held more expanded clones than CD4+ did, on average.

Repertoires were generated with immunoSEQ multiplex PCR, while TCRdb's copy carries only in-frame clones and drops some. In the table there are under 25,000 clones, 75% to 85% of which are singletons. The sequencing here drew on CD4+ or CD8+ T cells sorted from blood, taken in a trial of the OX40 agonist ivuxolimab. The TCR comes from an adult with an advanced solid tumor such as melanoma, head and neck, liver or kidney cancer.

DNA of the CDR3: TGTGCCAGCAGGAGATCTAGCAACCCTAGCACAGATACGCAGTATTTT. Its protein product is CASRRSSNPSTDTQYF. The chain carries TRBV2 and TRBJ2-3, with a weak D call TRBD2 (5 bases). V was cut by 6 bases and J by 0 bases, with 16 bases left in between. The CDR3 covers 16 residues. Germline V CDR1 and CDR2: SNHLY, FYNNEI.